The 2 T cell receptor beta chains below were found in one sample sequenced in a study of blood T cell repertoires in COVID-19. Produced via immunoSEQ multiplex PCR; TCRdb's table is partial and in-frame only. The sample shows 250,000 to 300,000 clones, around 87% of them seen only once. Material: peripheral blood. Receptors were obtained from a woman aged 45-59 years who had recovered from COVID-19.

The sample holds a few counts of this clone. The CDR3 protein is CASSPSGTGAAGNTIYF. The CDR3, as DNA: TGTGCCAGTAGTCCATCCGGGACAGGGGCAGCTGGAAACACCATATATTTT. V gene TRBV19 combines with J gene TRBJ1-3; 10 bases fit TRBD1. CDR3 length equals 17 residues. V lost 5 bases, J lost 2 bases, and 9 bases stayed unmatched. Per the germline V gene, CDR1 is LNHDA and CDR2 is SQIVND (reference sequence).

This sequence joins TRBV6-5 and TRBJ2-2, with TRBD2 matching 11 bases. V shed 6 bases, J shed 6 bases, and the junction held 6 bases outside the gene matches. The CDR3 extends over 15 amino acids. CDR1 MNHEY and CDR2 SVGAGI come from the germline V gene. This CDR3 is CASRTTSGSPGELFF. Here the CDR3 DNA reads TGTGCCAGCAGAACTACTAGCGGGAGTCCCGGGGAGCTGTTTTTT.